One sample yielded the 4 T cell receptor beta chains listed below, sequenced in a study of cytomegalovirus exposure and HLA in healthy donors. PCR primers comprised 60 Vbeta and 13 Jbeta primers. Data came from immunoSEQ multiplex PCR; TCRdb stores just in-frame clones and leaves some out. Counted here are about 77,000 clones, about 84% occurring once; the ten biggest clones make up nearly 3.5%. Material for sequencing was PBMCs. All receptors come from a man in his forties in good health and CMV-seronegative.

The chain uses TRBV5-1 and TRBJ1-5, with 10 bases lining up with TRBD1. The junction had 11 bases not matched to a gene; V was cut back by 5 bases and J by 15 bases. The CDR3 loop spans 13 amino acids. The germline gives CDR1 SGHRS, CDR2 YFSETQ. As DNA, the CDR3 is TGCGCCAGCAGGCTCGGGACAGGGGAATTTTGGCATTTT. Residues: CASRLGTGEFWHF.

CDR3 amino acids: CASSLLGPYNEQFF. In DNA form, the CDR3 reads TGTGCCAGCAGCTTACTAGGTCCCTACAATGAGCAGTTCTTC. The V and J genes are TRBV7-3 and TRBJ2-1; no firm D call. The CDR3 totals 14 residues. Germline assignment: CDR1 SGHTA and CDR2 FQGTGA. V was pared by 2 bases and J by 2 bases, with 7 bases between. The full variable domain, rest sourced from reference TRBV7-3 and TRBJ2-1, is GAGVSQTPSNKVTEKGKYVELRCDPISGHTALYWYRQSLGQGPEFLIYFQGTGAADDSGLPNDRFFAVRPEGSVSTLKIQRTERGDSAVYLCASSLLGPYNEQFFGPGTRLTVL.

The chain links TRBV5-1 to TRBJ2-5; a weak D match, TRBD1 (6 bases). Germline V gene sequence: CDR1 SGHRS, CDR2 YFSETQ. Trimming took 3 bases from V and 2 from J, leaving 8 bases between them. CDR3 length: 13 residues. CDR3 sequence (DNA): TGCGCCAGCAGCTCAGGGGCTCAAGAGACCCAGTACTTC. Its translation is CASSSGAQETQYF.

The chain is built from TRBV19 and TRBJ2-2; 9 positions match TRBD1. Germline CDR1 is LNHDA and CDR2 is SQIVND (reference sequence). CDR3 length: 16 residues. The J segment lost 7 bases and the V segment lost 6 bases, leaving 12 bases of the junction unmatched. The chain's CDR3 is CASSLQGANLGGELFF. As DNA, the CDR3 is TGTGCCAGTAGCCTACAGGGGGCTAATTTGGGCGGGGAGCTGTTTTTT.